What follows are 22 T cell receptor beta chains derived from one specimen sequenced in a study of CD8 T cells in Susac syndrome. Reverse transcription of roughly 0.5 to 1 ug RNA was performed with random hexamers. One entry per CDR3 protein, called by TCRdb with MiXCR from the immunoSEQ multiplex PCR reads. The sample has 150,000 or so distinct CDR3 sequences, around 95% seen once; the top ten hold 0.15%. Sequencing used CD8+ T cells from PBMCs. The receptors derive from a human donor with multiple sclerosis.

The chain has TRBV7-9 and TRBJ1-5; no clear D gene. The CDR3 extends over 16 amino acids. V was cut by 0 bases and J by 0 bases, with 9 bases left in between. CDR1 is SEHNR, CDR2 FQNEAQ, per germline (reference sequence). Written as DNA, the CDR3 is TGTGCCAGCAGCTTAGCAGGAGTCCATAGCAATCAGCCCCAGCATTTT. Translating it yields CASSLAGVHSNQPQHF.

This clonotype was counted a single time. V gene TRBV29-1 combines with J gene TRBJ2-2; weak D call: TRBD1 (6 bases). Deletions cut 7 bases from V and 0 bases from J, with 15 bases between. This CDR3 is built from 15 residues. Germline V gene sequence: CDR1 SQVTM, CDR2 ANQGSEA. The CDR3 spells CSATFGTTNTGELFF. The CDR3 DNA reads TGCAGCGCGACTTTCGGGACAACGAACACCGGGGAGCTGTTTTTT.

The V and J genes are TRBV7-9 and TRBJ2-5, with D possibly called TRBD1 or TRBD2 (5 bases each). Germline lookup yields CDR1 SEHNR and CDR2 FQNEAQ (reference sequence). The CDR3 has 13 residues. Trimming pared 7 bases from V and 2 bases from J, leaving 11 bases between. The CDR3 DNA follows: TGTGCCAGCACCCAGGGACGGCAAGAGACCCAGTACTTC. This sequence encodes CASTQGRQETQYF.

The chain is built from TRBV29-1 and TRBJ1-2, with D uncertain. Trimming cost V 5 bases and J 1 base, with 17 bases left between them. CDR1 is SQVTM and CDR2 is ANQGSEA in the germline V gene. CDR3 size: 15 residues. The CDR3 DNA sequence: TGCAGCGTTAAACGGCTCGCTCGACGTAACTATGGCTACACCTTC. Translating gives CSVKRLARRNYGYTF.

This clonotype was found once. The genes are TRBV12-3 or TRBV12-4 and TRBJ1-2, with 10 positions matching TRBD1. V lost 7 bases to trimming and J lost 6 bases; unmatched junction nucleotides: 8. CDR3 length: 14 amino acids. The CDR3 nucleotides are TGTGCCAGCACCTCGGACAGGGGGTTTGATGGCTACACCTTC. It codes for CASTSDRGFDGYTF.

The V gene is TRBV20-1, the J gene TRBJ1-1; D unresolved. The CDR3 loop spans 11 amino acids. Per germline, CDR1 DFQATT and CDR2 SNEGSKA (reference sequence). Trimming took 2 bases from V and 8 from J, leaving 9 bases between them. The DNA of the CDR3 is TGCAGTGCTAGATGGGCTTCCGAAGCTTTCTTT. Its translation: CSARWASEAFF.

The chain employs TRBV9 and TRBJ2-5, with D possibly being TRBD2 (5 bases). The germline V gene encodes CDR1 SGDLS and CDR2 YYNGEE. This CDR3 has 14 amino acids. V lost 3 bases to trimming and J lost 5 bases, with 14 bases between them. The CDR3 region has the DNA TGTGCCAGCAGCGAGGACGGTCGAGGGGAGACCCAGTACTTC. Its protein product is CASSEDGRGETQYF.

With respect to this clonotype: One junction end does not reproduce the germline sequence, and a read error may be involved. The chain links TRBV30 to TRBJ2-3; 8 nucleotides align to TRBD1. The germline CDR1 and CDR2 sequences are GTSNPN and SVGIG (reference sequence). The CDR3 has 11 residues. The CDR3, as DNA: TGTGCCTGGAGGACCGGGACAGGTGAAAATTTT. It translates to CAWRTGTGENF.

This chain connects TRBV13 to TRBJ2-7; D call uncertain. This CDR3 has 10 residues. Trimming left V 4 bases short and J 5 bases short, with 3 bases between. CDR1 and CDR2 (germline): PRHDT, FYEKMQ (reference sequence). This CDR3 is CASSSNEQYF. DNA of the CDR3: TGTGCCAGCAGCTCGAACGAGCAGTACTTC. Combining the CDR3 with reference TRBV13 and TRBJ2-7 gives the whole variable domain AAGVIQSPRHLIKEKRETATLKCYPIPRHDTVYWYQQGPGQDPQFLISFYEKMQSDKGSIPDRFSAQQFSDYHSELNMSSLELGDSALYFCASSSNEQYFGPGTRLTVT.

As concerns this clonotype: Germline and junction disagree at one end, which may indicate a read error. The V gene is TRBV6-6, the J gene TRBJ2-5; TRBD2 might be the D (6 bases). The CDR3 covers 14 residues. Germline lookup yields CDR1 MNHNY and CDR2 SVGAGI (reference sequence). The CDR3 sequence is CASSYSGEGETQYF. Here the CDR3 DNA reads TGTGCCAGCAGCTACTCGGGGGAAGGGGAGACCCAGTACTTC.

The chain uses TRBV27 and TRBJ1-4, with 7 nucleotides matching TRBD1. The CDR3 has 14 amino acids. Germline trimming cut 4 bases from V and 8 bases from J; bases unmatched to any gene: 7. Germline V gives CDR1 MNHEY, CDR2 SMNVEV (reference sequence). In DNA, the CDR3 is TGTGCCAGCAGTTCGACGACAGGGCGAGAAAAACTGTTTTTT. It codes for CASSSTTGREKLFF.

The rearrangement uses TRBV30 and TRBJ1-1; unclear D gene. The CDR3 runs to 10 residues. Per germline, CDR1 GTSNPN and CDR2 SVGIG (reference sequence). V lost 3 bases and J lost 7, with 6 bases in between. The CDR3 is CAWSVGEAFF. The CDR3 nucleotides read TGTGCCTGGAGCGTCGGTGAAGCTTTCTTT. The full variable domain, its missing parts supplied by reference TRBV30 and TRBJ1-1, is SQTIHQWPATLVQPVGSPLSLECTVEGTSNPNLYWYRQAAGRGLQLLFYSVGIGQISSEVPQNLSASRPQDRQFILSSKKLLLSDSGFYLCAWSVGEAFFGQGTRLTVV.

The chain links TRBV2 to TRBJ1-1, with D perhaps TRBD1 (6 bases). Germline V gene sequence: CDR1 SNHLY, CDR2 FYNNEI. This CDR3 contains 11 residues. V lost 10 bases and J 5 bases, leaving 11 bases between the germline ends. Here the CDR3 reads CAKQGGTEAFF. CDR3 in DNA: TGTGCCAAACAGGGTGGAACTGAAGCTTTCTTT.

The chain recombines TRBV20-1 with TRBJ2-7; D possibly uses TRBD1 or TRBD2 (5 bases each). The germline V gene has CDR1 DFQATT and CDR2 SNEGSKA (reference sequence). This CDR3 is 12 amino acids long. CDR3 loop: CSVGEESYEQYF. As DNA, the CDR3 is TGCAGCGTGGGGGAAGAAAGCTACGAGCAGTACTTC.

V is TRBV30 and J is TRBJ1-2; D call uncertain. Trimming left V 4 bases short and J 13 bases short, with 13 bases between. The CDR3 spans 10 residues. Germline V gene data show CDR1 as GTSNPN and CDR2 as SVGIG (reference sequence). CDR3 DNA: TGTGCCTGGAATTGGCCGGGCCTCACCTTC. This codes for CAWNWPGLTF.

This chain uses TRBV6-5 with TRBJ2-3, with a possible D match to TRBD1 (7 bases). Trimming shortened V by 3 bases and J by 2 bases, and 15 bases separated the two germline ends. CDR1 and CDR2 (germline): MNHEY, SVGAGI. CDR3 size: 16 residues. DNA of the CDR3: TGTGCCAGCAGTTATGCCGGGGGACAGCACACAGATACGCAGTATTTT. It translates to CASSYAGGQHTDTQYF.

The chain carries TRBV19 and TRBJ1-1; possibly TRBD1 for D (6 bases). In germline, CDR1 is LNHDA, CDR2 SQIVND (reference sequence). The V end was cut by 3 bases, the J end by 8 bases, with 13 bases between. The CDR3 consists of 13 residues. The CDR3 DNA reads TGTGCCAGTAGTATCCTCTCCGGGACAGAAGCTTTCTTT. It codes for CASSILSGTEAFF.

The V call is TRBV4-2, the J call TRBJ2-3; 9 bases fit TRBD2. The CDR3 has 17 residues. From germline, CDR1 is LGHNA and CDR2 YNFKEQ. V shed 0 bases and J 4 bases; nucleotides not matched to a gene: 8. The CDR3 bases are TGTGCCAGCAGCCAAGAGGGGCGGGGGGGCCGCCCAGATACGCAGTATTTT. Its protein product is CASSQEGRGGRPDTQYF.

This chain uses TRBV6-5 with TRBJ2-5; D is undetermined. Trimming pared 4 bases from V and 5 bases from J, leaving 17 bases between. CDR3 length: 15 residues. CDR1 and CDR2 from the germline V gene are MNHEY and SVGAGI. The CDR3 reads CASSSGPIYVETQYF. The CDR3 DNA sequence: TGTGCCAGCAGTTCCGGCCCGATTTATGTGGAGACCCAGTACTTC.

This chain connects TRBV29-1 to TRBJ2-2; TRBD1 might be the D (6 bases). Germline CDR1 and CDR2: SQVTM and ANQGSEA. The CDR3 contains 14 residues. The germline V and J ends were trimmed by 6 bases and 1 base, with 12 bases remaining between them. The CDR3 DNA reads TGCAGCGTCCCGGGACACAGGAACACCGGGGAGCTGTTTTTT. Encoded protein: CSVPGHRNTGELFF.

V usage is TRBV2 and J usage is TRBJ2-6; D is ambiguous. This CDR3 spans 14 amino acids. Germline-derived CDR1 and CDR2 are SNHLY and FYNNEI. V lost 4 bases and J 4 bases, leaving 8 bases between the germline ends. CDR3 loop: CASSVGDGANVLTF. In nucleotides, the CDR3 is TGTGCCAGCAGTGTCGGAGACGGGGCCAACGTCCTGACTTTC. The variable domain in full, completed from reference TRBV2 and TRBJ2-6, reads EPEVTQTPSHQVTQMGQEVILRCVPISNHLYFYWYRQILGQKVEFLVSFYNNEISEKSEIFDDQFSVERPDGSNFTLKIRSTKLEDSAMYFCASSVGDGANVLTFGAGSRLTVL.

This chain links TRBV27 with TRBJ2-5, with D perhaps TRBD1 (6 bases). The CDR3 sequence is 14 residues long. Trimming removed 3 bases from V and 4 bases from J, with 12 bases in between. Germline V CDR1 and CDR2: MNHEY, SMNVEV (reference sequence). This CDR3 is CASSFYRERETQYF. The CDR3 DNA reads TGTGCCAGCAGTTTCTACAGGGAGCGAGAGACCCAGTACTTC.